Below, 18 T cell receptor beta chains from the same sample are listed, as sequenced in a study of regulatory T cells in long-lasting Graves disease. Building of the TCR beta libraries involved iRepertoire HTBI primers and Arm-PCR of CDR3 regions. TCRdb reanalysed the multiplex PCR reads using MiXCR and keeps one entry per CDR3 protein. The sample consists of approximately 440,000 distinct CDR3 sequences, around 16% of them appearing once. The time point is: newly diagnosed GD, antithyroid drugs for less than 3 months. The TCR library was made from RNA extracted from PBMCs. This sample was also put to use in a study of T cells in Graves' hyperthyroidism and ophthalmopathy.

Sample: peripheral blood mononuclear cells (PBMCs), taken at new diagnosis, from a patient treated with antithyroid drugs. The receptors come from a man in his forties with Graves disease.

The rearrangement links TRBV19 to TRBJ2-2; a weak D match, TRBD1 (5 bases). Germline-derived CDR1 and CDR2 are LNHDA and SQIVND (reference sequence). The length of the CDR3 is 13 residues. With 5 bases removed from V and 6 bases from J, the gap between germline ends came to 10 bases. The CDR3 sequence is CASSVWGAGELFF. CDR3 sequence (DNA): TGTGCCAGTAGTGTCTGGGGCGCCGGGGAGCTGTTTTTT. The full variable domain, in which reference TRBV19 and TRBJ2-2 provide the parts outside the CDR3, is DGGITQSPKYLFRKEGQNVTLSCEQNLNHDAMYWYRQDPGQGLRLIYYSQIVNDFQKGDIAEGYSVSREKKESFPLTVTSAQKNPTAFYLCASSVWGAGELFFGEGSRLTVL.

There are many counts of this clonotype. V and J are TRBV28 and TRBJ2-6; D is perhaps TRBD1 (6 bases). Trimming cost V 5 bases and J 1 base, with 12 bases left between them. Germline V gene lookup returns CDR1 MDHEN and CDR2 SYDVKM. The CDR3 is made up of 16 amino acids. CDR3 in amino acids: CASSPTGNSGANVLTF. In DNA form, the CDR3 reads TGTGCCAGCAGTCCCACAGGGAATTCTGGGGCCAACGTCCTGACTTTC.

In this sample, this clonotype turned up a few times. J is TRBJ2-7 and V is TRBV29-1; D is possibly TRBD2 (6 bases). Per germline, CDR1 SQVTM and CDR2 ANQGSEA. The V end was cut by 7 bases, the J end by 4 bases, with 8 bases between. The CDR3 spans 10 residues. For the CDR3, the DNA is TGCAGCGCGGGAGAGTACGAGCAGTACTTC. Translated: CSAGEYEQYF.

This clonotype has only a few counts. The rearrangement links TRBV5-1 to TRBJ1-2; no reliable D call. Trimming pared 1 base from V and 5 bases from J, leaving 9 bases between. The CDR3 length is 13 residues. The germline CDR1 and CDR2 sequences are SGHRS and YFSETQ. The CDR3 DNA sequence: TGCGCCAGCAGCTTGATCAGCGGATATGGCTACACCTTC. Translating it yields CASSLISGYGYTF.

At least ten counts were recorded for this clonotype. This chain connects TRBV11-2 to TRBJ2-5; the D call may be TRBD1 or TRBD2 (6 bases each). Trimming pared 4 bases from V and 5 bases from J, leaving 20 bases between. CDR1 and CDR2 (germline): SGHAT, FQNNGV. The CDR3 contains 16 residues. Written as DNA, the CDR3 is TGTGCCAGCAGCTCGCTGACGGGGGCGCGATGGGAGACCCAGTACTTC. Amino acids: CASSSLTGARWETQYF.

This chain links TRBV5-1 with TRBJ2-7; 8 nucleotides line up with TRBD2. The germline V gene has CDR1 SGHRS and CDR2 YFSETQ. The CDR3 covers 15 residues. The V and J ends lost 1 base and 4 bases, in that order; junction bases with no gene match: 7. The CDR3 sequence is CASSLLGGAGYEQYF. The CDR3 nucleotides read TGCGCCAGCAGCTTGCTCGGGGGGGCGGGGTACGAGCAGTACTTC.

Comments on this clonotype: A read error is possible here, since a much larger clone lies one base away. It is likely a read error, because the conserved phenylalanine at the end of the CDR3 is missing. The rearrangement uses TRBV5-1 and TRBJ2-7; the D call may be TRBD1 or TRBD2 (5 bases each). With 4 bases removed from V and 1 base from J, the gap between germline ends came to 12 bases. This CDR3 comprises 14 residues. Germline CDR1 is SGHRS and CDR2 is YFSETQ. The CDR3 loop is CASSDRDRSYEQYL. CDR3 bases: TGCGCCAGCAGCGACCGGGACCGATCCTACGAGCAGTACTTG.

In its sample, this clonotype was seen a few times. This chain uses TRBV6-1 with TRBJ1-5; TRBD1 is a possible D gene (6 bases). CDR3 size: 13 residues. Germline V gene data show CDR1 as MNHNS and CDR2 as SASEGT. Trimming left V 10 bases short and J 7 bases short, with 17 bases between. The CDR3, as DNA: TGTGCCACCCGGCAGGCAGGGGACCAGCCCCAGCATTTT. This gives the protein CATRQAGDQPQHF.

This clonotype was counted between two and nine times. This chain connects TRBV29-1 to TRBJ2-1; D tentatively reads TRBD1 or TRBD2 (5 bases each). Germline CDR1 reads SQVTM; CDR2 reads ANQGSEA. V shed 4 bases and J shed 0 bases, with 16 bases lying between them. The CDR3 has 16 amino acids. CDR3: CSVVGHRDHSYNEQFF. The CDR3 nucleotides are TGCAGCGTTGTCGGTCATCGGGACCACTCCTACAATGAGCAGTTCTTC.

The genes are TRBV29-1 and TRBJ1-5; perhaps TRBD1 as D (6 bases). This CDR3 comprises 15 residues. Germline-derived CDR1 and CDR2 are SQVTM and ANQGSEA. Trimming shortened V by 6 bases and J by 2 bases, and 17 bases separated the two germline ends. The CDR3 here is CSVASGGTGNQPQHF. The DNA for the CDR3 is TGCAGCGTGGCCTCTGGGGGCACGGGCAATCAGCCCCAGCATTTT.

This sequence joins TRBV10-3 and TRBJ1-3, with TRBD1 identical over 7 bases. Germline lookup yields CDR1 ENHRY and CDR2 SYGVKD. With V trimmed by 5 bases and J by 4 bases, 2 bases remained unmatched. This CDR3 region has 13 residues. The CDR3 DNA reads TGTGCCATCAGTACAGGGGCCGGAAACACCATATATTTT. It codes for CAISTGAGNTIYF.

This clonotype was detected many times. The junction departs from germline at one end; a sequencing error may be responsible. The chain couples TRBV5-1 to TRBJ2-7, with 7 bases identical to TRBD1. Per the germline V gene, CDR1 is SGHRS and CDR2 is YFSETQ. The length of the CDR3 is 13 residues. This CDR3 is CASSPGQAHEQYF. For the CDR3, the DNA is TGTGCCAGCAGCCCCGGACAGGCCCACGAGCAGTACTTC. The variable domain in full, completed from reference TRBV5-1 and TRBJ2-7, reads KAGVTQTPRYLIKTRGQQVTLSCSPISGHRSVSWYQQTPGQGLQFLFEYFSETQRNKGNFPGRFSGRQFSNSRSEMNVSTLELGDSALYLCASSPGQAHEQYFGPGTRLTVT.

This clonotype was detected ten times or more. V usage is TRBV5-1 and J usage is TRBJ2-1; maybe TRBD1 (8 bases). The CDR3 consists of 15 residues. In germline, CDR1 is SGHRS, CDR2 YFSETQ. With 1 base removed from V and 8 bases from J, the gap between germline ends came to 16 bases. CDR3 protein: CASSLTQGGVHEQFF. In DNA form, the CDR3 reads TGCGCCAGCAGCTTGACACAGGGGGGGGTCCATGAGCAGTTCTTC.

This clonotype was counted between two and nine times. The V gene is TRBV24-1, the J gene TRBJ2-5, with D perhaps TRBD2 (6 bases). This CDR3 region has 15 residues. The V end lost 4 bases, the J end lost 3 bases, and 14 bases lay between the germline ends. Germline CDR1 KGHDR, CDR2 SFDVKD. In DNA, the CDR3 is TGTGCCACCAGTGACCAAGGGTGGGGGGAAGAGACCCAGTACTTC. This translates into CATSDQGWGEETQYF.

The rearrangement uses TRBV4-1 and TRBJ2-7, with TRBD1 identical over 7 bases. V shed 1 base and J 3 bases; nucleotides not matched to a gene: 3. This CDR3 contains 14 residues. Germline CDR1 MGHRA, CDR2 YSYEKL. CDR3 in amino acids: CASSQGQGVYEQYF. DNA for the CDR3: TGCGCCAGCAGCCAAGGGCAGGGGGTCTACGAGCAGTACTTC.

There are many counts of this clonotype. The chain combines TRBV29-1 with TRBJ2-1; 11 bases are a match to TRBD2. The CDR3 sequence is 15 residues long. J lost 0 bases, V lost 7 bases, and 5 bases had no gene match. The V gene's germline CDR1 is SQVTM and CDR2 ANQGSEA. CDR3: CSGGLAGSSYNEQFF. The CDR3, as DNA: TGCAGCGGCGGACTAGCGGGTAGCTCCTACAATGAGCAGTTCTTC.

The chain couples TRBV11-2 to TRBJ2-3; D ambiguous. The V gene's germline CDR1 is SGHAT and CDR2 FQNNGV. V was clipped by 4 bases and J by 3 bases, with 8 bases between them. CDR3 size: 13 residues. In DNA, the CDR3 is TGTGCCAGCAGCTGGGAATTTACAGATACGCAGTATTTT. It encodes CASSWEFTDTQYF.

This chain joins TRBV29-1 and TRBJ1-1; no reliable D call. CDR3 size: 14 residues. In germline, CDR1 is SQVTM, CDR2 ANQGSEA. V lost 5 bases and J lost 11, with 24 bases in between. The CDR3 region is CSVHWAANPDGAFF. In nucleotides, the CDR3 is TGCAGCGTTCACTGGGCAGCGAATCCTGACGGGGCTTTCTTT.